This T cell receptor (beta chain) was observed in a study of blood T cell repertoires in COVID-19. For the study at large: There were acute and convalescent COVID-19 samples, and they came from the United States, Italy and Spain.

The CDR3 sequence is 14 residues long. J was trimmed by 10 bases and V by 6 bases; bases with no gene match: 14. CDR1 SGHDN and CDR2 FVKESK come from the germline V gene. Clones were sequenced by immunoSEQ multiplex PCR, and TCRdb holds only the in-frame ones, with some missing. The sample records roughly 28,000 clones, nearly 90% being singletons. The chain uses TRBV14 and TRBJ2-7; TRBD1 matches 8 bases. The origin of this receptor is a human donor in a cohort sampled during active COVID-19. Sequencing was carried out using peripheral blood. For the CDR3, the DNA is TGTGCCAGCAGTTACAGGGGGAGCATCGTTCCCCAGTACTTC. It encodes CASSYRGSIVPQYF.